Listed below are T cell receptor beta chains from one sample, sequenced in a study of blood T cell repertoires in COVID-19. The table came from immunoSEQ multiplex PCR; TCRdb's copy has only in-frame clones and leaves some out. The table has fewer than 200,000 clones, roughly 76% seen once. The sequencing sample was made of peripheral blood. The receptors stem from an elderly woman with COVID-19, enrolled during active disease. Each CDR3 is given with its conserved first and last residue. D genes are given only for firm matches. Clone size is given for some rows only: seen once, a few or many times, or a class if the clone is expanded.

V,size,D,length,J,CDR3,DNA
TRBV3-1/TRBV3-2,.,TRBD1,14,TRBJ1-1,CASGLRQGGTEAFF,TGTGCCAGCGGGCTAAGACAGGGGGGCACTGAAGCTTTCTTT
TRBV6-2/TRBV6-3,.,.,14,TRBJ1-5,CASSYRTAYQPQHF,TGTGCCAGCAGTTACCGCACAGCTTATCAGCCCCAGCATTTT
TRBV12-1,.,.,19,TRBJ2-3,CASSFEGLAGVPSTDTQYF,TGTGCCAGCAGCTTTGAGGGACTAGCGGGAGTCCCCAGCACAGATACGCAGTATTTT
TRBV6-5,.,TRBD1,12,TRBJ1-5,CASRGRGQPQHF,TGTGCTAGTAGGGGGCGGGGTCAGCCCCAGCATTTT
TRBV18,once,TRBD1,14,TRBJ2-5,CASSPSTGGETQYF,TGTGCCAGCTCACCTTCGACAGGGGGGGAGACCCAGTACTTC
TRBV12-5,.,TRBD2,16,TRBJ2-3,CASGPTLAGGRDTQYF,TGTGCTAGTGGTCCCACATTAGCGGGGGGAAGAGATACGCAGTATTTT
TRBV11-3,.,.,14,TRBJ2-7,CASSGPGLDYEQYF,TGTGCCAGCAGCGGCCCGGGACTGGACTACGAGCAGTACTTC
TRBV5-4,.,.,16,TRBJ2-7,CASSISSGGSSYEQYF,TGTGCCAGCAGCATCTCCTCAGGGGGGAGCTCCTACGAGCAGTACTTC
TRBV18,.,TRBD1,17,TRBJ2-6,CASSPGTALSGANVLTF,TGTGCCAGCTCACCAGGGACAGCTCTCTCTGGGGCCAACGTCCTGACTTTC
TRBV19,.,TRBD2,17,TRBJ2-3,CASSIETSGGPTDTQYF,TGTGCCAGTAGTATAGAGACTAGCGGGGGACCCACAGATACGCAGTATTTT
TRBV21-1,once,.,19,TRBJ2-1,CASSKAPYPRGKLENEQFF,TGTGCCAGCAGCAAAGCCCCTTACCCGCGCGGGAAGTTAGAGAATGAGCAGTTCTTC
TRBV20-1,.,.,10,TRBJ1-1,CSARNTEAFF,TGCAGTGCCAGGAACACTGAAGCTTTCTTT
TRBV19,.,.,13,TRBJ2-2,CASKPGDTGELFF,TGTGCCAGTAAACCAGGGGACACCGGGGAGCTGTTTTTT
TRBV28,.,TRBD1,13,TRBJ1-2,CASSLQGGYGYTF,TGTGCCAGCAGTTTACAGGGGGGCTATGGCTACACCTTC
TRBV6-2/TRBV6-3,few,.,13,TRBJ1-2,CASSPAGSKGYTF,TGTGCCAGCAGCCCGGCTGGGAGCAAAGGCTACACCTTC
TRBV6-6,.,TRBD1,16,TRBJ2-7,CASSYSGTGRSYEQYF,TGTGCCAGCAGTTACTCGGGGACAGGGAGGAGCTACGAGCAGTACTTC
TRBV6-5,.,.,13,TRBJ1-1,CASTPQGFTEAFF,TGTGCCAGCACTCCACAGGGTTTCACTGAAGCTTTCTTT
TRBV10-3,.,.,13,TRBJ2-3,CAISETSRDTQYF,TGTGCCATCAGTGAGACTAGCAGAGATACGCAGTATTTT
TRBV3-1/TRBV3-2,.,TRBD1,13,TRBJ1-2,CASSQQTGIGYTF,TGTGCCAGCAGCCAACAGACAGGGATCGGCTACACCTTC
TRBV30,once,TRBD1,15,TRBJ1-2,CAWSTGTALNYGYTF,TGTGCCTGGAGTACCGGGACAGCTTTAAACTATGGCTACACCTTC
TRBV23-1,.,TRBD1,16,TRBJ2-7,CASSRRRQGLSYEQYF,TGCGCCAGCAGTCGCAGAAGACAGGGGCTTTCCTACGAGCAGTACTTC
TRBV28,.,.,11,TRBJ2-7,CASSLLLEQYF,TGTGCCAGCAGTTTATTACTCGAGCAGTACTTC
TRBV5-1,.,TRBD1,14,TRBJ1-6,CASSPDRNNSPLHF,TGCGCCAGCAGCCCGGACAGGAATAATTCACCCCTCCACTTT
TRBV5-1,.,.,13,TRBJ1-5,CASSLDRDQPQHF,TGCGCCAGCAGCTTGGACAGGGATCAGCCCCAGCATTTT
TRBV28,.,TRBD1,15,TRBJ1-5,CASSPRTGFNQPQHF,TGTGCCAGCAGCCCGCGGACAGGGTTCAATCAGCCCCAGCATTTT
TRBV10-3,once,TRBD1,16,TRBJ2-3,CAISEQGAFSSDTQYF,TGTGCCATCAGTGAGCAGGGGGCCTTTTCATCGGATACGCAGTATTTT
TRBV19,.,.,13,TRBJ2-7,CASSKTGSDEQYF,TGTGCCAGTAGTAAGACAGGCTCGGACGAGCAGTACTTC
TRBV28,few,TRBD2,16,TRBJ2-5,CASSRLSGRGQETQYF,TGTGCCAGCAGTCGTCTCAGCGGGAGGGGTCAAGAGACCCAGTACTTC
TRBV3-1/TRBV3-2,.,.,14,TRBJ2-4,CASSHPERGGIQYF,TGTGCCAGCAGCCACCCAGAGAGAGGAGGTATTCAGTACTTC
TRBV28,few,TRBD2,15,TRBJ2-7,CASRTSGRALYEQYF,TGTGCCAGCAGAACTAGCGGGAGGGCCCTCTACGAGCAGTACTTC
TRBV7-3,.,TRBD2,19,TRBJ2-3,CASSLVGTSGGTSTDTQYF,TGTGCCAGCAGCTTAGTCGGGACTAGCGGGGGAACTAGCACAGATACGCAGTATTTT
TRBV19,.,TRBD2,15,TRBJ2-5,CASSATSGAQETQYF,TGTGCCAGTAGTGCGACTAGCGGGGCTCAAGAGACCCAGTACTTC
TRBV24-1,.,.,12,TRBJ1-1,CATRDPDSKAFF,TGTGCCACCAGGGACCCGGACAGCAAAGCTTTCTTT
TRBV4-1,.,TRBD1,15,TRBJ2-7,CASSQLGQGSYEQYF,TGCGCCAGCAGCCAGTTGGGACAGGGCTCCTACGAGCAGTACTTC
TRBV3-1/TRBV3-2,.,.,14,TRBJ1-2,CASSQGPYDYGYTF,TGTGCCAGCAGCCAAGGGCCGTATGACTATGGCTACACCTTC
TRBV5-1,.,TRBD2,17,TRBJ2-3,CASSSGGASGSTDTQYF,TGCGCCAGCAGCTCCGGAGGGGCTAGCGGTAGCACAGATACGCAGTATTTT
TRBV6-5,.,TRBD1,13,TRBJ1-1,CASSYKRDREAFF,TGTGCCAGCAGTTACAAGCGGGACAGGGAAGCTTTCTTT
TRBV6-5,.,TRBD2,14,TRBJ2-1,CASSLRREGREQFF,TGTGCCAGCAGCCTCAGGCGGGAGGGTCGAGAGCAGTTCTTC
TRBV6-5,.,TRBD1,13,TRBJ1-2,CASRLQGVQGYTF,TGTGCCAGCAGATTACAGGGGGTCCAGGGCTACACCTTC
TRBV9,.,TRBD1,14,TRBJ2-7,CASSVDSSGGEQYF,TGTGCCAGCAGCGTAGACTCATCAGGGGGCGAGCAGTACTTC
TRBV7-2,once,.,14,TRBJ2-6,CASSPRLSANVLTF,TGTGCCAGCAGCCCAAGACTGAGCGCCAACGTCCTGACTTTC
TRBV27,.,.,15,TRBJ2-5,CAIPMRVRKMETQYF,TGTGCCATCCCCATGAGGGTACGGAAAATGGAGACCCAGTACTTC
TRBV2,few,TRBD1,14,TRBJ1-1,CASSRGTANTEAFF,TGTGCCAGCAGCCGGGGGACAGCGAACACTGAAGCTTTCTTT
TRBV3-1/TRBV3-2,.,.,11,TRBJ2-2,CASSRTGELFF,TGTGCCAGCTCACGGACCGGGGAGCTGTTTTTT
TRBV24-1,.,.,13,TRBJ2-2,CATRTDTTGELFF,TGTGCCACCAGAACAGACACCACCGGGGAGCTGTTTTTT
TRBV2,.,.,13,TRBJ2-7,CASSARVSYEQYF,TGTGCCAGCAGTGCCAGGGTATCCTACGAGCAGTACTTC
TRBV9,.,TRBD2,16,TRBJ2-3,CASSVGLAGGTDTQYF,TGTGCCAGCAGCGTCGGACTAGCGGGGGGCACAGATACGCAGTATTTT
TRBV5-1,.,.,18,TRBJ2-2,CASSLSRGLDRGTGELFF,TGCGCCAGCAGCTTGTCAAGGGGGTTAGACAGAGGCACCGGGGAGCTGTTTTTT
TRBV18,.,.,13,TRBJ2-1,CASSPPFGVGQFF,TGTGCCAGCTCACCACCGTTCGGGGTAGGGCAGTTCTTC
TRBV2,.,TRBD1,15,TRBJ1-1,CASSFQGARATEAFF,TGTGCCAGCAGTTTCCAGGGGGCACGGGCCACTGAAGCTTTCTTT
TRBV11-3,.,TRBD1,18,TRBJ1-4,CASSLGGTGGAFVEKLFF,TGTGCCAGCAGCTTAGGTGGGACAGGGGGCGCCTTTGTCGAAAAACTGTTTTTT
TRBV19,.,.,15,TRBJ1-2,CASSTVGLSNYGYTF,TGTGCCAGTAGTACCGTGGGACTCAGTAACTATGGCTACACCTTC
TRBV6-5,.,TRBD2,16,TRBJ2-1,CASSYRLATAYNEQFF,TGTGCCAGCAGCTACAGACTAGCGACAGCCTACAATGAGCAGTTCTTC
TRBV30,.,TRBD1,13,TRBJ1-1,CAWNRQGSREAFF,TGTGCCTGGAACAGACAGGGTTCACGGGAAGCTTTCTTT
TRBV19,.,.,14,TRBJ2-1,CASSPAMGGREQFF,TGTGCCAGTAGCCCAGCAATGGGGGGACGGGAGCAGTTCTTC
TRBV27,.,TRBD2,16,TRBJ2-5,CASGPGTSGSDWTQYF,TGTGCCAGCGGACCCGGGACTAGCGGGAGTGACTGGACCCAGTACTTC